The 10 T cell receptor beta chains below were found in one sample sequenced in a study of a mutant IDH1 vaccine in newly diagnosed glioma. Time point given: baseline, week 1 (first vaccination visit). Treatment defined: pre-vaccination baseline after standard-of-care therapy. The data were produced by immunoSEQ multiplex PCR, yet TCRdb's version contains in-frame clones alone and is incomplete. The table lists tens of thousands of clones, around four fifths of them singletons. This material consisted of peripheral blood mononuclear cells (PBMCs), taken from a glioma patient treated with radiotherapy, temozolomide or both. The receptors were gathered from a woman in her late teens or twenties with glioma. Some clones in this sample may be carry-over from other donors' samples.

This clone was seen a handful of times. V gene TRBV4-1 combines with J gene TRBJ1-5; unclear D gene. CDR3 length equals 16 residues. The V gene lost 0 bases and the J gene lost 4 bases, with 13 bases spanning the gap. CDR1 is MGHRA, CDR2 YSYEKL, per germline. CDR3 region: CASSQDAQAANQPQHF. DNA of the CDR3: TGCGCCAGCAGCCAAGATGCCCAAGCCGCAAATCAGCCCCAGCATTTT.

The V call is TRBV6-5, the J call TRBJ2-4, with unresolved D. Germline V CDR1 and CDR2: MNHEY, SVGAGI. Trimming stripped 0 bases from V and 0 bases from J, with 9 bases between. The CDR3 sequence is 16 residues long. CDR3: CASSYSITGAKNIQYF. The CDR3 nucleotides read TGTGCCAGCAGTTACTCGATCACGGGAGCCAAAAACATTCAGTACTTC.

This clone has more than one count but fewer than ten. The chain is built from TRBV2 and TRBJ1-5; D may be TRBD1 (6 bases). Germline lookup yields CDR1 SNHLY and CDR2 FYNNEI. V was clipped by 8 bases and J by 11 bases, with 13 bases between them. CDR3 length equals 11 residues. For the CDR3, the DNA is TGTGCCAGCTCTTACGGGGACACCCAGCATTTT. This sequence encodes CASSYGDTQHF.

The genes are TRBV5-1 and TRBJ2-7; 8 positions agree with TRBD2. This CDR3 spans 14 amino acids. In germline, CDR1 is SGHRS, CDR2 YFSETQ. The V gene end was trimmed by 0 bases and the J gene end by 4 bases; junction bases not matched to a gene: 3. The CDR3 region is CASSLDGGGYEQYF. CDR3 coding DNA: TGCGCCAGCAGCTTGGACGGCGGGGGGTACGAGCAGTACTTC. Full variable domain (remainder filled in from reference TRBV5-1 and TRBJ2-7): KAGVTQTPRYLIKTRGQQVTLSCSPISGHRSVSWYQQTPGQGLQFLFEYFSETQRNKGNFPGRFSGRQFSNSRSEMNVSTLELGDSALYLCASSLDGGGYEQYFGPGTRLTVT.

The gene calls are TRBV19 and TRBJ1-5; D possibly corresponds to TRBD1 (6 bases). Between the trimmed V and J ends, which lost 4 bases and 7 bases, there was a span of 20 bases. The germline gives CDR1 LNHDA, CDR2 SQIVND (reference sequence). The CDR3 runs 16 residues. CDR3 amino acids: CASSRSTGRVRQPQHF. The CDR3 DNA sequence: TGTGCCAGTAGTAGGAGTACAGGGAGGGTTAGGCAGCCCCAGCATTTT. The variable domain in full, completed from reference TRBV19 and TRBJ1-5, reads DGGITQSPKYLFRKEGQNVTLSCEQNLNHDAMYWYRQDPGQGLRLIYYSQIVNDFQKGDIAEGYSVSREKKESFPLTVTSAQKNPTAFYLCASSRSTGRVRQPQHFGDGTRLSIL.

The chain joins TRBV29-1 to TRBJ1-2; possible D gene TRBD1, 5 bases. V was trimmed by 3 bases and J by 5 bases, leaving 13 bases between them. Germline-derived CDR1 and CDR2 are SQVTM and ANQGSEA. The CDR3 extends over 13 amino acids. Here the CDR3 reads CSVEGLLGYGYTF. CDR3 nucleotides: TGCAGCGTTGAGGGGCTTCTAGGGTATGGCTACACCTTC.

The rearrangement joins TRBV5-1 to TRBJ2-1; 13 bases are shared with TRBD2. V dropped 3 bases and J dropped 0; count of bases not matched to a gene: 6. Germline V gene data show CDR1 as SGHRS and CDR2 as YFSETQ. CDR3 length: 18 residues. The CDR3 DNA is TGCGCCAGCAGCTCAGGACTAGCGGGGGCCCTCTCCTACAATGAGCAGTTCTTC. The encoded protein is CASSSGLAGALSYNEQFF.

This clone was counted a single time. This rearrangement joins TRBV5-8 to TRBJ2-7; D unresolved. V was pared by 3 bases and J by 4 bases, with 14 bases between. The CDR3 is made up of 14 amino acids. Germline lookup yields CDR1 SGHTS and CDR2 YDEGEE. CDR3 in DNA: TGTGCCAGCAGCTACGCTGGGATATCTTACGAGCAGTACTTC. It is translated as CASSYAGISYEQYF.

The CDR3 DNA follows: TGTGCCAGCAGTTACGCAGGGATGACTGAAGCTTTCTTT. Translating it yields CASSYAGMTEAFF. This chain connects TRBV6-6 to TRBJ1-1; D may be TRBD1 (5 bases). From germline, CDR1 is MNHNY and CDR2 SVGAGI (reference sequence). This CDR3 contains 13 residues. V lost 2 bases and J 5 bases, leaving 9 bases between the germline ends.

There are a few counts of this clone. The V and J genes are TRBV9 and TRBJ1-1; possible D gene TRBD1, 6 bases. Germline CDR1 reads SGDLS; CDR2 reads YYNGEE. CDR3 length: 14 amino acids. Between the trimmed V and J ends, which lost 4 bases and 1 base, there was a span of 11 bases. This CDR3 reads CASSLGHRNTEAFF. In DNA, the CDR3 is TGTGCCAGCAGCCTGGGACACCGGAACACTGAAGCTTTCTTT.